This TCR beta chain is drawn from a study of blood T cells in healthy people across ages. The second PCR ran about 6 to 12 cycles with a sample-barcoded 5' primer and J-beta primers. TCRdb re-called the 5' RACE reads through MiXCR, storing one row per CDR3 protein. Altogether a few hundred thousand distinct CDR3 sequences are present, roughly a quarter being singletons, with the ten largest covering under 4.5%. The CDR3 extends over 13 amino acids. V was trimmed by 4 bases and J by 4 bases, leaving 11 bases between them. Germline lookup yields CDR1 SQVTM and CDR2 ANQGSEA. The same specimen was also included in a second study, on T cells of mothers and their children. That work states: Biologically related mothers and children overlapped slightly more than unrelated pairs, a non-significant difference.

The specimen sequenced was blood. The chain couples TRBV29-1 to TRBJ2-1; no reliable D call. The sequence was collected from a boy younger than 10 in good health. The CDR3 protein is CSVGPRQYNEQFF. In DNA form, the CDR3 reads TGCAGCGTTGGGCCTCGGCAGTACAATGAGCAGTTCTTC.